This T cell receptor (beta chain) appears in the sequencing data of a study of identical twins. Study findings and constraints: These conclusions were based on statistical analysis (cross-sectional, not following the same donors).

This CDR3 has 14 amino acids. CDR1 SQVTM and CDR2 ANQGSEA come from the germline V gene. V dropped 2 bases and J dropped 7; count of bases not matched to a gene: 2. After template switching added a universal primer site, the resulting cDNA carried unique molecular identifiers. TCRdb reprocessed the 5' RACE reads with MiXCR, giving one entry per CDR3 protein. The sample comprises roughly 250,000 distinct CDR3 sequences, 5.5% to 8% of which are singletons, and 3% to 4.5% rests with the top ten. Every donor was a healthy Caucasian. The table lists this clonotype with many counts. What it binds is not known. These same records also appear under a second study, on yellow fever vaccine responses in identical twins. Turning to that study: On the reported evidence, twins' vaccine T cell responses seemed partly convergent and partly personalized.

The V call is TRBV29-1, the J call TRBJ2-1; 13 nucleotides line up with TRBD2. The source material was memory (CD45RO+) T cells sorted from blood. This receptor was obtained from a woman aged 18-29 years in good health. The CDR3 region is CSVERLAGGNEQFF. The CDR3 coding sequence is TGCAGCGTTGAAAGACTAGCGGGAGGTAATGAGCAGTTCTTC.